The sequence of this TCR beta chain was determined in a study of shared clonotypes between healthy human individuals. V lost 0 bases, J lost 4 bases, and 1 base stayed unmatched. This CDR3 has 15 amino acids. The V gene's germline CDR1 is LGHNA and CDR2 YSLEER. Study findings and constraints: About 5% was the fraction of naive CD4 clonotypes found shared across a handful of donors. Generation probabilities were higher for clonotypes shared across all four sorted-subset donors than for unshared ones.

Clones were sequenced by immunoSEQ multiplex PCR, and TCRdb holds only the in-frame ones, with some missing. The repertoire holds about 2,500,000 clones, with around 94% as singletons. This clone was observed once. Its antigen remains unidentified. The sequence derives from a man aged 18-30 years in good health. The chain recombines TRBV4-3 with TRBJ1-5, with 9 bases that match TRBD1. Sequences were obtained from naive CD4+ T cells sorted from blood. Subset in this sample: CD45RA+ positively selected. CDR3 loop: CASSQDGTGNQPQHF. The CDR3 DNA reads as TGCGCCAGCAGCCAAGATGGGACAGGGAATCAGCCCCAGCATTTT.